The next 18 T cell receptor beta chains were all read from a single sample in a study of beta chain features in type 1 diabetes. The isolated RNA, all of it, was reverse transcribed, so expressed TCRB transcripts were what got sequenced. Sequenced by immunoSEQ multiplex PCR; TCRdb stores in-frame clones only, minus some. This table has 150,000 to 180,000 clones, approximately 12% appearing once. The sequencing sample was made of central memory CD4+ T cells from blood. These receptor sequences come from a man younger than 30 in good health.

The chain carries TRBV7-2 and TRBJ2-1; 13 bases align to TRBD2. Looked up from germline, CDR1 is SGHTA and CDR2 is FQGNSA. Trimming cost V 4 bases and J 11 bases; bases outside gene matches: 5. The CDR3 contains 14 residues. CDR3 DNA: TGTGCCAGCAGCTCCACTAGCGGGGGGGCTCAGCAGTTCTTC. As protein: CASSSTSGGAQQFF. The full variable domain, rest sourced from reference TRBV7-2 and TRBJ2-1, is GAGVSQSPSNKVTEKGKDVELRCDPISGHTALYWYRQSLGQGLEFLIYFQGNSAPDKSGLPSDRFSAERTGGSVSTLTIQRTQQEDSAVYLCASSSTSGGAQQFFGPGTRLTVL.

The rearrangement joins TRBV14 to TRBJ2-1, with a weak D call TRBD2 (5 bases). Germline V gene data show CDR1 as SGHDN and CDR2 as FVKESK. This CDR3 spans 16 amino acids. V gave up 3 bases and J gave up 4 bases, with 16 bases separating them. The CDR3 DNA reads TGTGCCAGCAGCCACATCCTCCGGGATTCTTACAATGAGCAGTTCTTC. Encoded protein: CASSHILRDSYNEQFF. The full variable domain, in which reference TRBV14 and TRBJ2-1 provide the parts outside the CDR3, is EAGVTQFPSHSVIEKGQTVTLRCDPISGHDNLYWYRRVMGKEIKFLLHFVKESKQDESGMPNNRFLAERTGGTYSTLKVQPAELEDSGVYFCASSHILRDSYNEQFFGPGTRLTVL.

This chain uses TRBV6-1 with TRBJ2-2; 7 nucleotides match TRBD2. The CDR3 covers 15 residues. V gave up 8 bases and J gave up 9 bases; unmatched junction bases: 15. CDR1 and CDR2 from the germline V gene are MNHNS and SASEGT. CDR3 coding DNA: TGTGCCAGCGGTCTGGGCGGGAGAGGTTTCCGGGAGCTGTTTTTT. This encodes CASGLGGRGFRELFF.

The chain joins TRBV7-3 to TRBJ2-3, with 7 bases identical to TRBD1. CDR1 is SGHTA, CDR2 FQGTGA, per germline. V lost 7 bases to trimming and J lost 1 base; unmatched junction nucleotides: 8. This CDR3 spans 15 amino acids. Written as DNA, the CDR3 is TGTGCCAGCATCCTCTTCACAGGGGGCACAGATACGCAGTATTTT. Translating it yields CASILFTGGTDTQYF.

The chain carries TRBV4-3 and TRBJ1-2; tentatively, D is TRBD1 (6 bases). V dropped 4 bases and J dropped 4 bases, with 13 bases sitting between them. The germline gives CDR1 LGHNA, CDR2 YSLEER. The CDR3 is 14 amino acids. Written as DNA, the CDR3 is TGCGCCAGCAGCCCGTCAGGGGTTGGCTATGGCTACACCTTC. Translated: CASSPSGVGYGYTF.

This clone was observed many times. V and J are TRBV2 and TRBJ2-6; D is unresolved. Germline V gene sequence: CDR1 SNHLY, CDR2 FYNNEI. V was trimmed by 9 bases and J by 0 bases, leaving 9 bases between them. CDR3 length: 14 residues. CDR3 coding DNA: TGTGCCAGAGGCCGGGCCTCTGGGGCCAACGTCCTGACTTTC. Protein product: CARGRASGANVLTF.

This clone was seen a handful of times. The chain combines TRBV6-1 with TRBJ1-4, with TRBD1 matching 7 bases. The CDR3 length is 14 residues. Germline V gene lookup returns CDR1 MNHNS and CDR2 SASEGT. J gave up 5 bases and V 6 bases, and 6 bases lay outside the gene matches. The chain's CDR3 is CASRLDRSNEKLFF. CDR3 DNA: TGTGCCAGCAGATTGGACAGGTCGAATGAAAAACTGTTTTTT.

This chain links TRBV7-2 with TRBJ2-4, with no clear D. The length of the CDR3 is 13 residues. From germline, CDR1 is SGHTA and CDR2 FQGNSA. V was pared by 4 bases and J by 3 bases, with 7 bases between. The CDR3 is CASSSDGKNIQYF. Written as DNA, the CDR3 is TGTGCCAGCAGCTCCGATGGCAAAAACATTCAGTACTTC.

The chain is built from TRBV28 and TRBJ2-1, with D tentatively TRBD2 (5 bases). The CDR3 extends over 13 amino acids. Germline assignment: CDR1 MDHEN and CDR2 SYDVKM. Trimming took off 2 bases at V and 7 bases at J, with 9 bases between the two ends. CDR3 coding DNA: TGTGCCAGCAGTTTAGCGGGTAGGAATGAGCAGTTCTTC. The encoded protein is CASSLAGRNEQFF.

This clone has a handful of counts. The chain employs TRBV7-3 and TRBJ2-5, with 10 bases lining up with TRBD1. CDR1 and CDR2 from the germline V gene are SGHTA and FQGTGA. The CDR3 loop spans 15 amino acids. J lost 7 bases, V lost 2 bases, and 7 bases had no gene match. CDR3 residues: CASSLVPGDRGTQYF. The CDR3 nucleotides read TGTGCCAGCAGCTTAGTCCCAGGGGACAGGGGGACCCAGTACTTC.

The chain carries TRBV20-1 and TRBJ1-1; possibly TRBD1 for D (6 bases). The CDR3 loop spans 11 amino acids. Looked up from germline, CDR1 is DFQATT and CDR2 is SNEGSKA (reference sequence). V was trimmed by 6 bases and J by 11 bases, leaving 16 bases between them. CDR3 loop: CSAPSGEKAFF. The CDR3 nucleotides read TGCAGTGCCCCTTCAGGGGAGAAGGCTTTCTTT.

This clone was seen a few times. V gene TRBV30 combines with J gene TRBJ2-7; D perhaps matches TRBD1 (6 bases). The V gene lost 1 base and the J gene lost 5 bases, with 12 bases spanning the gap. Germline assignment: CDR1 GTSNPN and CDR2 SVGIG (reference sequence). The CDR3 runs to 13 residues. CDR3 bases: TGTGCCTGGAGTGACAGGGTTGACCACGAGCAGTACTTC. This translates into CAWSDRVDHEQYF.

The chain carries TRBV11-2 and TRBJ2-3; D uncertain. CDR1 is SGHAT and CDR2 is FQNNGV in the germline V gene. The CDR3 contains 14 residues. Trimming shortened V by 5 bases and J by 2 bases, and 11 bases separated the two germline ends. The CDR3 loop reads CASSQAGYTDTQYF. The CDR3 DNA follows: TGTGCCAGCAGCCAGGCCGGGTACACAGATACGCAGTATTTT.

This clone has a count of ten or more. Within the sample, other DNA sequences also encode this same CDR3. The chain links TRBV6-5 to TRBJ1-1; D might be TRBD1 (5 bases). Germline CDR1 and CDR2: MNHEY and SVGAGI. The CDR3 runs 13 residues. Trimming took off 5 bases at V and 0 bases at J, with 7 bases between the two ends. CDR3 loop: CASSRQMNTEAFF. The CDR3, as DNA: TGTGCCAGCAGTAGACAGATGAACACTGAAGCTTTCTTT.

This clone was recorded a few times. The chain is built from TRBV4-3 and TRBJ1-2; TRBD1 matches at 7 bases. The CDR3 sequence is 14 residues long. V was pared by 0 bases and J by 6 bases, with 4 bases of the junction left unmatched. CDR1 is LGHNA and CDR2 is YSLEER in the germline V gene. CDR3 DNA sequence: TGCGCCAGCAGCCAAGATGCACAGGGGAATGGCTACACCTTC. This encodes CASSQDAQGNGYTF.

The gene calls are TRBV13 and TRBJ1-2; unclear D gene. Trimming left V 0 bases short and J 11 bases short, with 13 bases between. The CDR3 is 13 amino acids. CDR1 is PRHDT, CDR2 FYEKMQ, per germline (reference sequence). The CDR3 loop is CASSLGLNGQYTF. The DNA for the CDR3 is TGTGCCAGCAGCTTAGGGTTAAATGGGCAGTACACCTTC.

The chain has TRBV29-1 and TRBJ2-3, with D perhaps given as TRBD1 or TRBD2 (5 bases each). Trimming took 8 bases from V and 6 from J, leaving 12 bases between them. Germline values: CDR1 SQVTM, CDR2 ANQGSEA. This CDR3 is 11 amino acids long. CDR3 in amino acids: CSSGTSDTQYF. DNA of the CDR3: TGCAGCTCCGGGACGTCGGATACGCAGTATTTT.

J is TRBJ2-3 and V is TRBV5-4; 10 nucleotides align to TRBD1. The CDR3 length is 16 residues. The germline V gene has CDR1 SGHNT and CDR2 YYREEE (reference sequence). The junction had 8 bases not matched to a gene; V was cut back by 5 bases and J by 2 bases. In nucleotides, the CDR3 is TGTGCCAGCAGGCAACCGGGACAGGGGTACACAGATACGCAGTATTTT. Its protein product is CASRQPGQGYTDTQYF.